This is a list of T cell receptor beta chains from one sample in a study of tumor-infiltrating lymphocytes in glioblastoma multiforme. One entry per CDR3 protein results from TCRdb running MiXCR on the multiplex PCR reads. Of 9,500 to 13,000 distinct CDR3 sequences listed, roughly 70% are singletons. The sample comprised brain tumor tissue. Receptors originate from a male donor with glioblastoma. CDR3s include the opening cysteine and the closing phenylalanine or tryptophan. The D gene is left open where the match is weak. Part of the rows lack a size; the others show once, few, many or a class for expanded clones.

CDR3 protein: CASSTFEGDSSEQLF; CDR3 DNA: TGTGCCAGCAGCACCTTTGAGGGAGATAGCAGTGAGCAGCTCTTC; clone size: .; D gene: .; J gene: TRBJ2-1; V gene: TRBV5-6
CDR3 protein: CASNFLGTDALF; CDR3 DNA: TGCGCCAGCAACTTTTTGGGTACTGATGCTCTCTTT; clone size: .; D gene: .; J gene: TRBJ1-1; V gene: TRBV5-1
CDR3 protein: CAWEPMSTYEQYF; CDR3 DNA: TGTGCCTGGGAGCCGATGAGCACCTACGAGCAGTACTTC; clone size: .; D gene: .; J gene: TRBJ2-7; V gene: TRBV30
CDR3 protein: CASLDRGNEQFF; CDR3 DNA: TGTGCCAGCTTAGATAGGGGGAATGAGCAGTTCTTC; clone size: few; D gene: .; J gene: TRBJ2-1; V gene: TRBV11-2
CDR3 protein: CSTRRTGGGYTEAFF; CDR3 DNA: TGCAGTACTAGGCGAACAGGGGGGGGATACACTGAAGCTTTCTTT; clone size: .; D gene: TRBD1; J gene: TRBJ1-1; V gene: TRBV20-1
CDR3 protein: CSARLGVPSYGYTF; CDR3 DNA: TGCAGTGCTAGGTTGGGGGTTCCAAGCTATGGCTACACCTTC; clone size: medium-sized; D gene: .; J gene: TRBJ1-2; V gene: TRBV20-1
CDR3 protein: CASTSRGVSGYTF; CDR3 DNA: TGTGCCAGCACCTCTCGGGGGGTGAGCGGCTACACCTTC; clone size: medium-sized; D gene: .; J gene: TRBJ1-2; V gene: TRBV11-2
CDR3 protein: CATNPGLLNTEAFF; CDR3 DNA: TGTGCCACTAACCCCGGACTGTTGAACACTGAAGCTTTCTTT; clone size: once; D gene: .; J gene: TRBJ1-1; V gene: TRBV10-3
CDR3 protein: CAGSRQGREQYF; CDR3 DNA: TGTGCCGGCAGCAGACAGGGGCGCGAGCAATACTTC; clone size: .; D gene: TRBD1; J gene: TRBJ2-7; V gene: TRBV11-1
CDR3 protein: CSALRRTRPYEQYF; CDR3 DNA: TGCAGTGCTCTACGTCGGACGAGACCCTACGAGCAGTACTTC; clone size: .; D gene: .; J gene: TRBJ2-7; V gene: TRBV20-1
CDR3 protein: CASSLGPAEAFF; CDR3 DNA: TGTGCCAGCAGCTTAGGACCGGCTGAAGCTTTCTTT; clone size: few; D gene: .; J gene: TRBJ1-1; V gene: TRBV11-3
CDR3 protein: CASSYGQVTDTQYF; CDR3 DNA: TGTGCCAGCAGCTACGGACAGGTCACAGATACGCAGTATTTT; clone size: medium-sized; D gene: TRBD1; J gene: TRBJ2-3; V gene: TRBV7-8
CDR3 protein: CAISESGQELCF; CDR3 DNA: TGTGCAATCAGTGAGTCGGGACAGGAGCTGTGCTTC; clone size: .; D gene: TRBD1; J gene: TRBJ2-7; V gene: TRBV10-3
CDR3 protein: CASSPPDNRHLGEQYF; CDR3 DNA: TGTGCCAGCAGTCCCCCGGACAACCGGCACCTGGGCGAGCAGTACTTC; clone size: .; D gene: .; J gene: TRBJ2-7; V gene: TRBV11-3
CDR3 protein: CASSLGRRDTQYF; CDR3 DNA: TGTGCCAGCAGTCTCGGTCGGAGGGACACTCAGTACTTC; clone size: few; D gene: .; J gene: TRBJ2-4; V gene: TRBV12-3/TRBV12-4
CDR3 protein: CSGGGSNTGAFF; CDR3 DNA: TGCAGTGGTGGGGGGAGCAACACTGGAGCTTTCTTT; clone size: .; D gene: .; J gene: TRBJ1-1; V gene: TRBV20-1
CDR3 protein: CASSSGGLWDTEAFF; CDR3 DNA: TGTGCCAGCAGTTCCGGGGGTCTTTGGGACACTGAAGCTTTCTTT; clone size: medium-sized; D gene: .; J gene: TRBJ1-1; V gene: TRBV6-2/TRBV6-3
CDR3 protein: CSVEETIYEQYF; CDR3 DNA: TGCAGCGTTGAAGAGACTATCTACGAGCAGTACTTC; clone size: large; D gene: .; J gene: TRBJ2-7; V gene: TRBV29-1
CDR3 protein: CSVEIGGRETQYF; CDR3 DNA: TGCAGCGTTGAAATAGGGGGCAGAGAGACCCAGTATTTC; clone size: .; D gene: TRBD1; J gene: TRBJ2-5; V gene: TRBV29-1
CDR3 protein: CASYFPDSRSSDTQYF; CDR3 DNA: TGTGCCAGCTACTTTCCTGACAGTAGGAGCTCAGATACGCAGTATTTT; clone size: .; D gene: .; J gene: TRBJ2-3; V gene: TRBV11-2
CDR3 protein: CASSPLAKNIQYF; CDR3 DNA: TGCGCCAGCAGCCCGCTAGCCAAAAACATTCAGTACTTC; clone size: .; D gene: .; J gene: TRBJ2-4; V gene: TRBV5-1
CDR3 protein: CASGEGGGYTEAFF; CDR3 DNA: TGTGCCAGCGGTGAAGGGGGGGGATACACTGAAGCTTTCTTT; clone size: few; D gene: .; J gene: TRBJ1-1; V gene: TRBV2
CDR3 protein: CASSQEEGQGINEQYF; CDR3 DNA: TGCGCCAGCAGCCAAGAAGAGGGACAGGGGATCAACGAGCAGTACTTC; clone size: few; D gene: TRBD1; J gene: TRBJ2-7; V gene: TRBV4-1
CDR3 protein: CASSFESHTDTQYF; CDR3 DNA: TGTGCCAGCAGCTTTGAGAGTCACACAGATACGCAGTATTTT; clone size: few; D gene: .; J gene: TRBJ2-3; V gene: TRBV11-3
CDR3 protein: CASSQEREGSNTGELFF; CDR3 DNA: TGCGCCAGCAGCCAAGAACGGGAGGGAAGTAACACCGGGGAGCTGTTTTTT; clone size: .; D gene: TRBD2; J gene: TRBJ2-2; V gene: TRBV4-3
CDR3 protein: CSTCHHYTGELSF; CDR3 DNA: TGCAGCACATGCCACCATTACACCGGGGAGCTGTCTTTT; clone size: .; D gene: .; J gene: TRBJ2-2; V gene: TRBV29-1
CDR3 protein: CAISESGAAEAFF; CDR3 DNA: TGTGCCATCAGTGAGTCAGGGGCGGCTGAAGCTTTCTTT; clone size: medium-sized; D gene: .; J gene: TRBJ1-1; V gene: TRBV10-3
CDR3 protein: CASSYESGWLDEQFF; CDR3 DNA: TGTGCCAGCAGTTACGAGTCAGGGTGGCTCGATGAGCAGTTCTTC; clone size: .; D gene: .; J gene: TRBJ2-1; V gene: TRBV6-5
CDR3 protein: CASSLDPPGLNEQYF; CDR3 DNA: TGTGCTAGCAGCTTAGACCCGCCAGGGTTGAACGAGCAGTACTTC; clone size: few; D gene: .; J gene: TRBJ2-7; V gene: TRBV11-2
CDR3 protein: CSAISGDTTGELFF; CDR3 DNA: TGCAGTGCTATATCCGGGGATACTACCGGGGAGCTGTTTTTT; clone size: many; D gene: .; J gene: TRBJ2-2; V gene: TRBV20-1
CDR3 protein: CSANRHGGYTF; CDR3 DNA: TGCAGTGCTAACCGCCATGGCGGCTACACCTTC; clone size: once; D gene: .; J gene: TRBJ1-2; V gene: TRBV20-1
CDR3 protein: CAGSQPEQGMNTEAFF; CDR3 DNA: TGTGCCGGCAGCCAACCCGAACAGGGTATGAACACTGAAGCCTTCTTT; clone size: once; D gene: .; J gene: TRBJ1-1; V gene: TRBV5-4
CDR3 protein: CSVSRGLGGGETQNF; CDR3 DNA: TGCAGCGTCTCGCGGGGACTTGGTGGTGGAGAGACCCAGAACTTC; clone size: .; D gene: .; J gene: TRBJ2-5; V gene: TRBV29-1
CDR3 protein: CATPAGYENEQFF; CDR3 DNA: TGTGCCACACCAGCTGGATATGAGAATGAGCAGTTCTTC; clone size: .; D gene: .; J gene: TRBJ2-1; V gene: TRBV15
CDR3 protein: CASSGEYSEQFF; CDR3 DNA: TGTGCCAGCAGCGGGGAGTACAGTGAGCAGTTCTTC; clone size: .; D gene: .; J gene: TRBJ2-1; V gene: TRBV27
CDR3 protein: CASSLDGGRSYEQYF; CDR3 DNA: TGTGCCAGCAGCTTAGATGGGGGCAGATCCTACGAGCAGTACTTC; clone size: .; D gene: .; J gene: TRBJ2-7; V gene: TRBV13
CDR3 protein: CASSELSTDTQYF; CDR3 DNA: TGCGCCAGCAGTGAGCTAAGTACAGATACGCAGTATTTT; clone size: .; D gene: .; J gene: TRBJ2-3; V gene: TRBV10-1
CDR3 protein: CSARGAGGSLQFF; CDR3 DNA: TGCAGCGCCCGGGGAGCGGGGGGGTCCCTGCAGTTCTTC; clone size: .; D gene: TRBD2; J gene: TRBJ2-1; V gene: TRBV29-1
CDR3 protein: CASSFLPGQGAGYEQFF; CDR3 DNA: TGTGCCAGCAGTTTCCTACCGGGACAGGGGGCAGGTTATGAGCAGTTCTTC; clone size: .; D gene: TRBD1; J gene: TRBJ2-1; V gene: TRBV12-3/TRBV12-4
CDR3 protein: CASSYSLRQQHERYF; CDR3 DNA: TGTGCCAGCAGTTACTCTTTACGCCAACAACACGAGCGGTACTTC; clone size: .; D gene: .; J gene: TRBJ2-7; V gene: TRBV6-5